These 18 T cell receptor beta chains originate from one sample sequenced in a study of cytomegalovirus exposure and HLA in healthy donors. The data were produced by immunoSEQ multiplex PCR, yet TCRdb's version contains in-frame clones alone and is incomplete. The sample has approximately 160,000 clones; 91% are singletons. The sample comprised PBMCs. Source of these receptors: a woman aged 18-29 years in good health and CMV-seropositive.

The J gene is TRBJ1-5, the V gene TRBV28; D remains unclear. Trimming removed 4 bases from V and 10 bases from J, with 8 bases in between. The CDR3 covers 11 residues. Germline loops: CDR1 MDHEN, CDR2 SYDVKM. The CDR3 bases are TGTGCCAGCAGTTCCCCGTCTCCCCAGCATTTT. The encoded protein is CASSSPSPQHF.

The CDR3 region is CSVEERAGTLGEQYF. For the CDR3, the DNA is TGCAGCGTTGAAGAACGAGCGGGGACCCTTGGGGAGCAGTACTTC. This chain connects TRBV29-1 to TRBJ2-7; TRBD2 agrees at 7 bases. CDR1 is SQVTM and CDR2 is ANQGSEA in the germline V gene. V trimming: 0 bases; J trimming: 7 bases; junction bases outside the gene matches: 12. CDR3 length: 15 residues.

This sequence joins TRBV5-1 and TRBJ2-2, with TRBD1 matching 7 bases. CDR1 and CDR2 from the germline V gene are SGHRS and YFSETQ. V lost 3 bases, J lost 0 bases, and 2 bases stayed unmatched. This CDR3 is built from 15 residues. The CDR3 region is CASSSGTANTGELFF. The CDR3 DNA follows: TGCGCCAGCAGCTCCGGGACAGCGAACACCGGGGAGCTGTTTTTT.

J is TRBJ2-1 and V is TRBV7-2; no definite D call. V lost 1 base and J 4 bases, leaving 11 bases between the germline ends. The CDR3 loop spans 15 amino acids. The V gene's germline CDR1 is SGHTA and CDR2 FQGNSA. The CDR3 bases are TGTGCCAGCAGCTTAGTTGGGCTGCCTTACAATGAGCAGTTCTTC. This translates into CASSLVGLPYNEQFF.

V is TRBV9 and J is TRBJ1-2, with 7 bases that match TRBD1. With 7 bases clipped from V and 6 bases from J, the junction kept 6 bases outside the gene matches. Germline V gene lookup returns CDR1 SGDLS and CDR2 YYNGEE. The CDR3 runs 12 residues. The CDR3 sequence is CASSLQGNGYTF. The CDR3 region has the DNA TGTGCCAGCTCTCTACAGGGGAATGGCTACACCTTC. Based on the CDR3 plus reference TRBV9 and TRBJ1-2, the full variable domain is DSGVTQTPKHLITATGQRVTLRCSPRSGDLSVYWYQQSLDQGLQFLIQYYNGEERAKGNILERFSAQQFPDLHSELNLSSLELGDSALYFCASSLQGNGYTFGSGTRLTVV.

The chain is built from TRBV7-2 and TRBJ2-3; D gene uncertain. The CDR3 contains 14 residues. Trimming took 6 bases from V and 7 from J, leaving 17 bases between them. Germline assignment: CDR1 SGHTA and CDR2 FQGNSA. Written as DNA, the CDR3 is TGTGCCAGCAGTTCTACCCTGCAATCTAATACGCAGTATTTT. Translation gives CASSSTLQSNTQYF.

This clone is a singleton in its sample. The chain carries TRBV7-6 and TRBJ2-5; TRBD2 aligns across 10 bases. Trimming removed 5 bases from V and 5 bases from J; junction bases left unmatched: 2. The CDR3 has 13 residues. The germline V gene encodes CDR1 SGHVS and CDR2 FNYEAQ. The CDR3 loop reads CASSSSGRETQYF. The CDR3 region has the DNA TGTGCCAGCAGCAGTAGCGGGAGGGAGACCCAGTACTTC.

The V gene is TRBV7-6, the J gene TRBJ1-2, with a possible D match to TRBD1 (6 bases). Trimming removed 4 bases at V and 6 bases at J, with 21 bases between. The CDR3 totals 16 residues. The germline V gene has CDR1 SGHVS and CDR2 FNYEAQ. The CDR3 DNA reads as TGTGCCAGCAGCTCCTGGGAGGGGGTTTCTTCCGATGGCTACACCTTC. It specifies CASSSWEGVSSDGYTF.

The CDR3 region has the DNA TGTGCCAGCAGCTTGGGGGCTTTTTGGGGGGACCGTAATTCACCCCTCCACTTT. As protein: CASSLGAFWGDRNSPLHF. The chain has TRBV5-6 and TRBJ1-6; maybe TRBD1 (5 bases). V gave up 0 bases and J gave up 6 bases, with 19 bases separating them. CDR1 is SGHDT, CDR2 YYEEEE, per germline. The CDR3 sequence is 18 residues long. Supplemented by reference TRBV5-6 and TRBJ1-6, the full variable domain reads DAGVTQSPTHLIKTRGQQVTLRCSPKSGHDTVSWYQQALGQGPQFIFQYYEEEERQRGNFPDRFSGHQFPNYSSELNVNALLLGDSALYLCASSLGAFWGDRNSPLHFGNGTRLTVT.

The chain employs TRBV9 and TRBJ1-1, with 7 bases fitting TRBD1. This CDR3 has 16 amino acids. Germline loops: CDR1 SGDLS, CDR2 YYNGEE. V dropped 3 bases and J dropped 1; count of bases not matched to a gene: 9. The chain's CDR3 is CASSEPRQGWNTEAFF. CDR3 sequence (DNA): TGTGCCAGCAGCGAGCCTAGACAGGGTTGGAACACTGAAGCTTTCTTT. Supplemented by reference TRBV9 and TRBJ1-1, the full variable domain reads DSGVTQTPKHLITATGQRVTLRCSPRSGDLSVYWYQQSLDQGLQFLIQYYNGEERAKGNILERFSAQQFPDLHSELNLSSLELGDSALYFCASSEPRQGWNTEAFFGQGTRLTVV.

V gene TRBV14 combines with J gene TRBJ1-1; D not certain. This CDR3 has 13 residues. V shed 4 bases and J shed 0 bases, with 6 bases lying between them. Germline CDR1 reads SGHDN; CDR2 reads FVKESK. As DNA, the CDR3 is TGTGCCAGCAGCCGAGGGCTGAACACTGAAGCTTTCTTT. Amino acid sequence: CASSRGLNTEAFF.

The CDR3 nucleotides are TGTGCCAGCAGCCGTGCAGGTGGGAGCACAGATACGCAGTATTTT. Amino acid sequence: CASSRAGGSTDTQYF. This rearrangement joins TRBV5-5 to TRBJ2-3; the D is unclear. This CDR3 contains 15 residues. The germline CDR1 and CDR2 sequences are SGHKS and YYEKEE (reference sequence). V lost 4 bases and J lost 0, with 12 bases in between.

The chain is built from TRBV4-2 and TRBJ2-5; D is unclear. V was clipped by 0 bases and J by 2 bases, with 4 bases between them. Germline CDR1 LGHNA, CDR2 YNFKEQ. CDR3 size: 13 residues. The CDR3 here is CASSQELQETQYF. The CDR3 DNA reads TGTGCCAGCAGCCAAGAACTACAAGAGACCCAGTACTTC.

V and J are TRBV2 and TRBJ1-1, with D unclear. This CDR3 region has 13 residues. Trimming pared 10 bases from V and 4 bases from J, leaving 16 bases between. The germline CDR1 and CDR2 sequences are SNHLY and FYNNEI. The CDR3 DNA sequence: TGTGCCACCCAATCCTCCGGGATCACTGAAGCTTTCTTT. It is translated as CATQSSGITEAFF.

This clone was seen a single time. The J gene is TRBJ2-1, the V gene TRBV27, with D maybe TRBD2 (6 bases). CDR1 MNHEY and CDR2 SMNVEV come from the germline V gene (reference sequence). The CDR3 has 13 residues. The V end was cut by 4 bases, the J end by 6 bases, with 10 bases between. The CDR3 region is CASSSGGLNEQFF. CDR3 DNA sequence: TGTGCCAGCAGTTCAGGAGGGCTCAATGAGCAGTTCTTC.

Only one count was recorded for this clone. Additional DNA sequences in this sample encode the identical CDR3. J is TRBJ1-1 and V is TRBV9; 7 bases match TRBD1. Germline lookup yields CDR1 SGDLS and CDR2 YYNGEE. This CDR3 contains 15 residues. Trimming took 3 bases from V and 2 from J; bases not matched to a gene: 7. This CDR3 reads CASSARGNSNTEAFF. CDR3 nucleotides: TGTGCCAGCAGCGCCAGGGGGAACTCTAACACTGAAGCTTTCTTT.

V is TRBV27 and J is TRBJ2-7, with 10 nucleotides matching TRBD1. The V segment lost 2 bases and the J segment 2 bases; nucleotides outside the gene matches: 9. The CDR3 spans 17 residues. Germline CDR1 and CDR2: MNHEY and SMNVEV (reference sequence). The CDR3 DNA sequence: TGTGCCAGCAGTTTACGGGGACAGGGGTATAACCCCTACGAGCAGTACTTC. It translates to CASSLRGQGYNPYEQYF.

V usage is TRBV18 and J usage is TRBJ2-5, with 14 bases matching TRBD2. Per the germline V gene, CDR1 is KGHSH and CDR2 is LQKENI. The V gene end was trimmed by 3 bases and the J gene end by 7 bases; junction bases not matched to a gene: 4. This CDR3 spans 15 amino acids. The CDR3 loop reads CASSPPTSGGVTQYF. CDR3 nucleotide sequence: TGTGCCAGCTCACCCCCGACTAGCGGGGGGGTGACCCAGTACTTC.